The present T cell receptor (beta chain) was sequenced within a study of T-cell memory formation after mild COVID-19 listed by TCRdb under 2021. For context, the study as a whole: Most TCR sequence clusters were specific to one of the two donors. Two young, previously healthy adult volunteers made up the cohort, one male and one female. Longitudinal TCRalpha and TCRbeta repertoire sequencing tracked T-cell clones expanding and contracting after mild COVID-19 in a couple of donors.

Results the study describes overall, beyond this receptor: The second-wave clones that peaked on day 37 were not confirmed to be SARS-CoV-2 specific. The study covered only a couple of mild cases, and larger cohorts including severe cases with pre-infection samples were considered necessary. Contracting CD4+ clones were found mainly in CM and EM memory subsets, while CD8+ clones were enriched in EMRA. Clones contracting from day 15 to 85 had balanced CD4/CD8 phenotypes, while a second wave expanding from day 15 to 37 was biased towards CD4+. Some responding clones were found in pre-infection memory, which suggests that pre-existing cross-reactive memory T cells took part in the SARS-CoV-2 response.

Its CDR3 holds 17 amino acids, cysteine through phenylalanine. Only the CDR3 portion is preserved as DNA: 51 bases, with reading frame beginning at the first base. After removal of 1 base from V and 7 bases from J, the junction retains 7 bases not matched to a gene. Based on the germline V gene, the CDR1 and CDR2 sequences are SGHVS and FNYEAQ. PBMCs were isolated by Ficoll-Paque density gradient centrifugation. The data were produced on an Illumina NovaSeq 6000. TCRalpha and TCRbeta cDNA libraries were built by 5'RACE with constant-segment primers, adding sample barcodes and unique molecular identifiers. Trizol reagent was used to extract RNA from every sample. Library amplification was performed in two PCR steps, and a second sample barcode and Illumina TruSeq adapters were introduced in the second step. Sequencing of libraries was performed on an Illumina NovaSeq with 2 x 150 bp paired-end reads. The paper's processing steps were these. Reads were demultiplexed and collapsed into UMI-guided consensus sequences with migec v1.2.7. With mixcr v2.1.11, UMI consensuses were aligned to TRA and TRB V and J templates and assembled into clonotypes. Clonotypes were classified as expanded or contracted when called significant by both edgeR and NoisET, with noise models trained on biological replicates. edgeR calls used a false discovery rate-adjusted p below 0.01 and a log2 fold-change threshold of 1. As an exploratory analysis of dynamics, max-normalized trajectories of the 1000 most abundant clonotypes were examined with PCA combined with hierarchical clustering. The CD4 or CD8 phenotype of responding clones was assigned using the separately sequenced CD4+ and CD8+ repertoires. TCRdb ran its own pipeline on the public reads, namely fastp trimming at Q25 and MiXCR clone calling, and kept in-frame beta chains. Rows matching on CDR3 protein sequence are summarized as one entry with the most common DNA and genes. Here the V and J calls rest on TCRdb's processing, not on the authors' analysis. A total of 300,000 to 400,000 distinct CDR3 sequences appear in this sample, more than 15% of them only once. The ten largest clones capture approximately 20% of the sample.

This clonotype has just a few counts. There is no known antigen for this receptor. No base quality information exists; no much larger clone differs at one position. This TCR was sampled from a man younger than 35 who had mild COVID-19 (a few samples of this study predate the infection). The sample titles of this study are shuffled in the database, so cell type and time point are left out; the donor was told from shared clones. The chain is encoded by TRBV7-6 joined to TRBJ2-1; TRBD2 aligns with 13 central bases. The specimen was PBMCs or a T cell subset sorted from them (not recorded which). CDR3 protein: CASSLGVPGLAGNEQFF. The base sequence is TGTGCCAGCAGCTTAGGGGTCCCGGGACTAGCGGGAAATGAGCAGTTCTTC.